Sequencing of this T cell receptor beta chain was carried out in a study of technical replicates of blood from a few donors. Germline V gene lookup returns CDR1 SGHTA and CDR2 FQGNSA. V lost 4 bases to trimming and J lost 6 bases, with 13 bases between them. This CDR3 contains 13 residues. Method: immunoSEQ multiplex PCR; TCRdb's copy keeps in-frame clones and lacks some. The sample contains about 64,000 clones, about 88% of which appear only once. The receptor was isolated from a human donor in good health. Some clones in this sample may be carry-over from other donors' samples. The chain links TRBV7-2 to TRBJ2-7, with a possible D match to TRBD1 (5 bases). The source material was PBMCs. CDR3 nucleotides: TGTGCCAGCAGCTCCCGATTGACAGCCGAGCAGTACTTC. It yields the protein CASSSRLTAEQYF.